These 25 T cell receptor beta chains came from one sample sequenced in a study of T-cell reconstitution after alpha-beta-depleted transplantation in children. Unique molecular identifiers tagged the TCRbeta library. One entry per CDR3 protein results from TCRdb running MiXCR on the PCR reads. The sample consists of about 110,000 distinct CDR3 sequences, almost 6.5% of them appearing once. This sample comprised PBMCs, mostly from graft donor cells, obtained 360 days after TCRalphabeta/CD19-depleted stem cell transplant. The receptors come from a male patient between 2 and 15 years old who had a stem cell transplant for acute lymphoblastic leukemia, so the T cells may come from the graft donor.

The table lists this clonotype with many counts. This sequence joins TRBV15 and TRBJ2-5; no reliable D call. The germline V gene has CDR1 LNHNV and CDR2 YYDKDF (reference sequence). V lost 0 bases to trimming and J lost 9 bases, with 11 bases between them. The CDR3 consists of 13 residues. CDR3 protein: CATSRDRRGPQYF. CDR3 DNA: TGTGCCACCAGCAGAGATCGGAGAGGACCCCAGTACTTC.

Many counts were recorded for this clonotype. V and J are TRBV7-9 and TRBJ2-5, with D possibly being TRBD1 (6 bases). Per the germline V gene, CDR1 is SEHNR and CDR2 is FQNEAQ (reference sequence). The V end was cut by 7 bases, the J end by 1 base, with 13 bases between. This CDR3 comprises 14 residues. The CDR3 reads CASNKDSFQETQYF. Here the CDR3 DNA reads TGTGCCAGCAACAAGGACAGCTTCCAAGAGACCCAGTACTTC.

The gene calls are TRBV4-2 and TRBJ2-7; 7 bases line up with TRBD1. Germline assignment: CDR1 LGHNA and CDR2 YNFKEQ. The CDR3 spans 16 residues. With V trimmed by 3 bases and J by 0 bases, 8 bases remained unmatched. CDR3 DNA: TGTGCCAGCAGCCATCTTCAGGACAGGACCTCCTACGAGCAGTACTTC. Translation: CASSHLQDRTSYEQYF.

This clonotype was seen many times. The chain carries TRBV5-1 and TRBJ2-2, with D uncertain. Between the trimmed V and J ends, which lost 0 bases and 0 bases, there was a span of 6 bases. The germline V gene has CDR1 SGHRS and CDR2 YFSETQ. The CDR3 totals 15 residues. This chain's CDR3 is CASSLGDANTGELFF. The CDR3 region has the DNA TGCGCCAGCAGCTTGGGCGACGCGAACACCGGGGAGCTGTTTTTT.

V and J are TRBV2 and TRBJ2-7; TRBD2 agrees at 7 bases. CDR1 and CDR2 (germline): SNHLY, FYNNEI. The CDR3 is 13 residues long. The ends lost 4 bases at V and 6 bases at J; junction bases unmatched: 6. The CDR3 DNA sequence: TGTGCCAGCAGTGCGGGGGGATCCCGCGAGCAGTACTTC. As protein: CASSAGGSREQYF.

The chain combines TRBV6-6 with TRBJ1-1; D unclear. V was cut by 2 bases and J by 8 bases, with 9 bases left in between. From germline, CDR1 is MNHNY and CDR2 SVGAGI (reference sequence). The CDR3 runs to 12 residues. The chain's CDR3 is CASSYSEVEAFF. For the CDR3, the DNA is TGTGCCAGCAGTTACAGTGAAGTAGAAGCTTTCTTT.

The chain is built from TRBV4-3 and TRBJ1-2; D is possibly TRBD1 (5 bases). The V and J ends lost 2 bases and 2 bases respectively, with 15 bases between them. The CDR3 covers 16 residues. Germline lookup yields CDR1 LGHNA and CDR2 YSLEER. The DNA for the CDR3 is TGCGCCAGCAGCCAAACCCGGGGCAGGGCGAACTATGGCTACACCTTC. Translating gives CASSQTRGRANYGYTF.

The genes are TRBV6-5 and TRBJ2-7, with a possible D match to TRBD2 (5 bases). From germline, CDR1 is MNHEY and CDR2 SVGAGI. The CDR3 runs 15 residues. The V and J ends lost 2 bases and 2 bases respectively, with 13 bases between them. CDR3 in amino acids: CASSYGLPGTYEQYF. The DNA for the CDR3 is TGTGCCAGCAGTTACGGACTCCCGGGCACCTACGAGCAGTACTTC.

This clonotype was counted at least ten times. This chain connects TRBV20-1 to TRBJ1-1, with no clear D. This CDR3 contains 14 residues. V dropped 1 base and J dropped 2 bases, with 11 bases sitting between them. CDR1 and CDR2 (germline): DFQATT, SNEGSKA (reference sequence). The CDR3 nucleotides read TGCAGTGCTAGAGGGATATTCTTAAACACTGAAGCTTTCTTT. Its protein product is CSARGIFLNTEAFF.

The J gene is TRBJ2-5, the V gene TRBV6-2 or TRBV6-3, with D possibly being TRBD1 (5 bases). The germline V gene encodes CDR1 MNHEY and CDR2 SVGEGT. Trimming removed 7 bases from V and 7 bases from J, with 22 bases in between. The CDR3 has 15 residues. CDR3 loop: CASTPTAQGQATQYF. CDR3 DNA sequence: TGTGCCAGCACCCCCACCGCGCAGGGCCAGGCGACCCAGTACTTC.

Notes on this clonotype: One end of the junction varies from germline; a read error may be responsible. This chain joins TRBV6-5 and TRBJ1-5; no firm D call. From germline, CDR1 is MNHEY and CDR2 SVGAGI. This CDR3 is 14 amino acids long. CDR3 region: CASSYSGVNQPQQF. DNA of the CDR3: TGTGCCAGCAGTTACAGCGGGGTCAATCAGCCCCAGCAATTT.

At least ten counts were recorded for this clonotype. The rearrangement uses TRBV4-3 and TRBJ2-1; 8 nucleotides match TRBD2. The germline gives CDR1 LGHNA, CDR2 YSLEER. The CDR3 sequence is 13 residues long. Unmatched junction bases numbered 8, after V lost 0 bases and J lost 16 bases. Here the CDR3 reads CASSQETGGPSFF. CDR3 bases: TGCGCCAGCAGCCAAGAGACGGGAGGGCCATCTTTCTTC.

This clonotype was seen ten or more times. The CDR3 nucleotides are TGTGCCAGCAGCTCCCCGACTAGCGGTTTTTACAATGAGCAGTTCTTC. This sequence encodes CASSSPTSGFYNEQFF. This sequence joins TRBV11-2 and TRBJ2-1; 9 bases align to TRBD2. This CDR3 contains 16 residues. CDR1 SGHAT and CDR2 FQNNGV come from the germline V gene. After removal of 4 bases from V and 4 bases from J, the junction contained 8 bases not matched to a gene.

The chain employs TRBV20-1 and TRBJ2-1; a possible D gene is TRBD1 (5 bases). The CDR3 length is 15 residues. CDR1 is DFQATT and CDR2 is SNEGSKA in the germline V gene (reference sequence). V was clipped by 0 bases and J by 7 bases, with 16 bases between them. CDR3: CSARDPQGGDNEQFF. The DNA of the CDR3 is TGCAGTGCTAGAGATCCGCAGGGTGGGGATAATGAGCAGTTCTTC.

This clonotype was seen ten or more times. The V and J genes are TRBV9 and TRBJ1-5; no clear D. Trimming took 0 bases from V and 1 from J, leaving 5 bases between them. CDR1 and CDR2 from the germline V gene are SGDLS and YYNGEE. The CDR3 has 14 residues. The CDR3 here is CASSVADSNQPQHF. DNA for the CDR3: TGTGCCAGCAGCGTAGCAGACAGCAATCAGCCCCAGCATTTT. The full variable domain, completed using reference TRBV9 and TRBJ1-5, is DSGVTQTPKHLITATGQRVTLRCSPRSGDLSVYWYQQSLDQGLQFLIQYYNGEERAKGNILERFSAQQFPDLHSELNLSSLELGDSALYFCASSVADSNQPQHFGDGTRLSIL.

In the case of this clonotype: The germline gene is not matched at one end of the junction; a read error may be the cause. The rearrangement uses TRBV4-2 and TRBJ2-7, with a weak D call TRBD1 (7 bases). CDR1 is LGHNA and CDR2 is YNFKEQ in the germline V gene. The CDR3 has 16 residues. The CDR3 sequence: CASGQDGGTESYEQYF. Written as DNA, the CDR3 is TGTGCCAGCGGCCAAGATGGGGGGACAGAGTCCTACGAGCAGTACTTC.

This clonotype was counted ten times or more. The rearrangement links TRBV28 to TRBJ2-1; 9 nucleotides agree with TRBD2. The V gene end was trimmed by 6 bases and the J gene end by 8 bases; junction bases not matched to a gene: 11. From germline, CDR1 is MDHEN and CDR2 SYDVKM. The CDR3 sequence is 15 residues long. For the CDR3, the DNA is TGTGCCAGCAGGCCTCCGGGACTAGCCCAAGATGAGCAGTTCTTC. Amino acids: CASRPPGLAQDEQFF. Combining the CDR3 with reference TRBV28 and TRBJ2-1 gives the whole variable domain DVKVTQSSRYLVKRTGEKVFLECVQDMDHENMFWYRQDPGLGLRLIYFSYDVKMKEKGDIPEGYSVSREKKERFSLILESASTNQTSMYLCASRPPGLAQDEQFFGPGTRLTVL.

There are many counts of this clonotype. The rearrangement links TRBV7-9 to TRBJ2-2; D not resolved. V was clipped by 5 bases and J by 5 bases, with 6 bases between them. The CDR3 consists of 12 residues. CDR1 and CDR2 (germline): SEHNR, FQNEAQ (reference sequence). The CDR3 sequence: CASSRRTGELFF. The CDR3 DNA sequence: TGTGCCAGCAGCAGGAGAACCGGGGAGCTGTTTTTT.

The chain joins TRBV20-1 to TRBJ2-7; D possibly matches TRBD1 or TRBD2 (5 bases each). Germline V gene sequence: CDR1 DFQATT, CDR2 SNEGSKA (reference sequence). The V end was cut by 5 bases, the J end by 5 bases, with 25 bases between. The CDR3 extends over 16 amino acids. Here the CDR3 reads CSAPTARDAGANEQYF. CDR3 DNA: TGCAGTGCTCCCACGGCCAGGGATGCGGGCGCGAACGAGCAGTACTTC.

This clonotype was observed many times. The CDR3 loop reads CSAREQTSTEAFF. In DNA, the CDR3 is TGCAGTGCTAGAGAGCAGACAAGCACTGAAGCTTTCTTT. The chain links TRBV20-1 to TRBJ1-1; no reliable D call. CDR3 length equals 13 residues. Germline V gives CDR1 DFQATT, CDR2 SNEGSKA (reference sequence). Trimming removed 0 bases from V and 4 bases from J, with 9 bases in between.

This clonotype was observed at least ten times. V and J are TRBV6-2 or TRBV6-3 and TRBJ1-4; no definite D call. Germline V gene lookup returns CDR1 MNHEY and CDR2 SVGEGT. The CDR3 is made up of 13 amino acids. Trimming removed 2 bases from V and 8 bases from J, with 9 bases in between. The CDR3 sequence: CASSYDGPEKLFF. The CDR3 nucleotides read TGTGCCAGCAGTTACGATGGACCCGAAAAACTGTTTTTT.

Ten or more counts support this clonotype. J is TRBJ2-3 and V is TRBV10-3; tentatively, D is TRBD1 (5 bases). The V end was cut by 5 bases, the J end by 1 base, with 7 bases between. There are 13 residues in the CDR3. Germline V lookup: CDR1 ENHRY, CDR2 SYGVKD. The CDR3 spells CAISKTGTDTQYF. The CDR3, as DNA: TGTGCCATCAGTAAGACAGGCACAGATACGCAGTATTTT.

This clonotype was seen a few times. The V and J genes are TRBV12-3 or TRBV12-4 and TRBJ2-7; possibly TRBD2 for D (5 bases). V lost 2 bases and J 6 bases, leaving 14 bases between the germline ends. The CDR3 sequence is 14 residues long. As DNA, the CDR3 is TGTGCCAGCAGTTTATCCCGCAGGAGGCCCGAGCAGTACTTC. Its translation is CASSLSRRRPEQYF.

Turning to this clonotype: A read error may be the cause here, since a much bigger clone is one base away. The chain employs TRBV7-9 and TRBJ2-3; TRBD2 is a possible D gene (6 bases). The V gene's germline CDR1 is SEHNR and CDR2 FQNEAQ (reference sequence). The CDR3 length is 14 residues. This chain's CDR3 is CVSSLVEGPDTQYF. The CDR3 bases are TGTGTCAGCAGCTTAGTGGAGGGGCCCGATACGCAGTATTTT.

This clonotype was observed at least ten times. The chain joins TRBV6-5 to TRBJ2-5, with D possibly TRBD1 on 5 matching bases. The ends were cut back, 2 bases at V and 7 bases at J, with 14 bases in the middle. Germline CDR1 and CDR2: MNHEY and SVGAGI. The CDR3 is made up of 14 amino acids. CDR3 in amino acids: CASSYTDGQGTQYF. Written as DNA, the CDR3 is TGTGCCAGCAGTTACACCGACGGTCAGGGGACCCAGTACTTC.